This passage covers 15 T cell receptor beta chains from one sample sequenced in a study of T cell responses to AZD1222 COVID-19 vaccine. Assay used: immunoSEQ multiplex PCR; TCRdb lists only in-frame clones, some missing. The sample has more than 150,000 clones; roughly 92% are singletons. Sequenced material: peripheral blood, taken on day 0 of AZD1222 vaccination. These TCRs come from an adult in good health.

The chain couples TRBV7-2 to TRBJ2-3, with TRBD2 identical over 12 bases. V gave up 5 bases and J gave up 4 bases; unmatched junction bases: 7. The germline V gene encodes CDR1 SGHTA and CDR2 FQGNSA. The CDR3 extends over 16 amino acids. As DNA, the CDR3 is TGTGCCAGCAGCCCTAGCGGGGGGGCCCGATCAGATACGCAGTATTTT. Protein: CASSPSGGARSDTQYF.

The rearrangement joins TRBV27 to TRBJ1-2; D unresolved. CDR1 MNHEY and CDR2 SMNVEV come from the germline V gene (reference sequence). The CDR3 is 12 residues long. V lost 5 bases, J lost 4 bases, and 8 bases lay in between. The CDR3 DNA is TGTGCCAGCAGTCCGGACCTCTATGGCTACACCTTC. Amino acids: CASSPDLYGYTF.

The gene calls are TRBV19 and TRBJ1-5, with unresolved D. In germline, CDR1 is LNHDA, CDR2 SQIVND (reference sequence). V was clipped by 1 base and J by 4 bases, with 11 bases between them. This CDR3 is built from 15 residues. In DNA form, the CDR3 reads TGTGCCAGTAGTATAGGGTGGGTTGGTAATCAGCCCCAGCATTTT. Its translation is CASSIGWVGNQPQHF.

The chain is built from TRBV5-8 and TRBJ1-5; 7 nucleotides agree with TRBD1. CDR3 size: 15 residues. Germline lookup yields CDR1 SGHTS and CDR2 YDEGEE. V was clipped by 4 bases and J by 5 bases; unmatched bases: 9. This CDR3 reads CASSTGQSKDQPQHF. CDR3 nucleotide sequence: TGTGCCAGCAGCACGGGACAGTCAAAAGATCAGCCCCAGCATTTT.

This chain links TRBV19 with TRBJ2-7; TRBD1 matches at 11 bases. CDR1 and CDR2 (germline): LNHDA, SQIVND (reference sequence). Losses at the gene ends were 6 bases for V and 2 bases for J; bases not matched to a gene: 6. The CDR3 extends over 15 amino acids. CDR3 region: CASSPGTGGPYEQYF. CDR3 in DNA: TGTGCCAGTAGCCCCGGGACAGGGGGGCCCTACGAGCAGTACTTC.

The chain is built from TRBV6-2 or TRBV6-3 and TRBJ2-7, with no clear D. The CDR3 is 15 amino acids. The V end lost 6 bases, the J end lost 2 bases, and 17 bases lay between the germline ends. Germline V gene data show CDR1 as MNHEY and CDR2 as SVGEGT. In nucleotides, the CDR3 is TGTGCCAGCAGCTTTTCAGTCGATCCAACCTACGAGCAGTACGTC. This sequence encodes CASSFSVDPTYEQYV.

Turning to this clone: Other DNA sequences from this sample encode an identical CDR3 as well. The chain recombines TRBV7-2 with TRBJ2-1; D is tentatively TRBD1 or TRBD2 (5 bases each). The V end lost 0 bases, the J end lost 2 bases, and 5 bases lay between the germline ends. Per germline, CDR1 SGHTA and CDR2 FQGNSA. The CDR3 is 14 residues long. In DNA, the CDR3 is TGTGCCAGCAGCTTAGCGGGGGCCTACAATGAGCAGTTCTTC. Protein sequence: CASSLAGAYNEQFF.

The chain recombines TRBV5-5 with TRBJ1-6, with 7 bases fitting TRBD1. V dropped 4 bases and J dropped 4; count of bases not matched to a gene: 8. Germline CDR1 is SGHKS and CDR2 is YYEKEE (reference sequence). There are 16 residues in the CDR3. The CDR3 spells CASSAGTAGYNSPLHF. The CDR3 nucleotides are TGTGCCAGCAGCGCCGGGACAGCGGGATATAATTCACCCCTCCACTTT. Using reference TRBV5-5 and TRBJ1-6 for the parts outside the CDR3, the full variable domain is DAGVTQSPTHLIKTRGQQVTLRCSPISGHKSVSWYQQVLGQGPQFIFQYYEKEERGRGNFPDRFSARQFPNYSSELNVNALLLGDSALYLCASSAGTAGYNSPLHFGNGTRLTVT.

The chain has TRBV30 and TRBJ1-6, with D perhaps TRBD1 (5 bases). The V gene's germline CDR1 is GTSNPN and CDR2 SVGIG (reference sequence). The CDR3 extends over 14 amino acids. V was trimmed by 2 bases and J by 13 bases, leaving 18 bases between them. For the CDR3, the DNA is TGTGCCTGGAGTCCGGAGGGCGGGGCCGTGCCCCTCCACTTT. It codes for CAWSPEGGAVPLHF.

The chain carries TRBV6-5 and TRBJ2-6; TRBD2 might be the D (7 bases). The CDR3 is 14 amino acids. CDR1 and CDR2 (germline): MNHEY, SVGAGI. V dropped 6 bases and J dropped 4 bases, with 10 bases sitting between them. The CDR3 DNA reads as TGTGCCAGCAGGGGGGGGCTCGGGGCCAACGTCCTGACTTTC. It encodes CASRGGLGANVLTF.

The chain combines TRBV3-1 (or the pseudogene TRBV3-2) with TRBJ2-5, with TRBD2 matching over 13 bases. V shed 5 bases and J 8 bases; nucleotides not matched to a gene: 17. This CDR3 has 18 amino acids. Germline V gene lookup returns CDR1 LGHDT and CDR2 YNNKEL (reference sequence). The CDR3 DNA follows: TGTGCCAGCAGCGTCCCGGGACTAGCGGGGCCGGCGGGGGGCACCCAGTACTTC. This translates into CASSVPGLAGPAGGTQYF.

This chain joins TRBV4-3 and TRBJ2-5, with D perhaps TRBD1 or TRBD2 (5 bases each). Trimming left V 5 bases short and J 4 bases short, with 14 bases between. The CDR3 consists of 14 residues. Germline V gene lookup returns CDR1 LGHNA and CDR2 YSLEER. DNA for the CDR3: TGCGCCAGCAGCATCGGCCTTGGGGGAGAGACCCAGTACTTC. Amino acids: CASSIGLGGETQYF.

The chain carries TRBV5-5 and TRBJ1-5, with D unclear. Trimming stripped 1 base from V and 0 bases from J, with 8 bases between. The CDR3 contains 15 residues. The V gene's germline CDR1 is SGHKS and CDR2 YYEKEE (reference sequence). The CDR3 sequence: CASSLTGNSNQPQHF. The CDR3, as DNA: TGTGCCAGCAGCTTGACTGGGAATAGCAATCAGCCCCAGCATTTT.

The rearrangement joins TRBV18 to TRBJ1-2; D is possibly TRBD1 (5 bases). CDR1 KGHSH and CDR2 LQKENI come from the germline V gene. The CDR3 spans 14 residues. The V end was cut by 3 bases, the J end by 8 bases, with 16 bases between. The DNA of the CDR3 is TGTGCCAGCTCACCGCCCGGGACTCCAGACGGCTACACCTTC. Its translation: CASSPPGTPDGYTF. Full variable domain (missing parts from reference TRBV18 and TRBJ1-2): NAGVMQNPRHLVRRRGQEARLRCSPMKGHSHVYWYRQLPEEGLKFMVYLQKENIIDESGMPKERFSAEFPKEGPSILRIQQVVRGDSAAYFCASSPPGTPDGYTFGSGTRLTVV.

The V call is TRBV28, the J call TRBJ1-5; possible D gene TRBD1, 6 bases. Germline values: CDR1 MDHEN, CDR2 SYDVKM. The CDR3 is 14 amino acids. Trimming removed 3 bases at V and 3 bases at J, with 9 bases between. CDR3 DNA sequence: TGTGCCAGCAGTTTGGACAGTTTCAATCAGCCCCAGCATTTT. It encodes CASSLDSFNQPQHF.